The 12 T cell receptor beta chains below come from one sample, sequenced in a study of cytomegalovirus exposure and HLA in healthy donors. Researchers ran the PCR with 60 Vbeta and 13 Jbeta primers. The method was immunoSEQ multiplex PCR; TCRdb's version includes in-frame clones alone and lacks a portion of them. The sample has around 110,000 clones, around a tenth seen once; the top ten hold over 2.5%. The sample comprised PBMCs. The receptors originated from a man aged 30 to 45 in good health and CMV-seronegative.

The chain carries TRBV19 and TRBJ2-7, with 10 bases fitting TRBD1. Germline V lookup: CDR1 LNHDA, CDR2 SQIVND (reference sequence). The CDR3 sequence is 15 residues long. V was clipped by 0 bases and J by 3 bases; unmatched bases: 2. The CDR3 loop reads CASSIEGQGFYEQYF. The CDR3 DNA sequence: TGTGCCAGTAGTATAGAGGGACAGGGGTTCTACGAGCAGTACTTC.

This clone was counted between two and nine times. The CDR3 spells CASSLNYPSSYNEQFF. The CDR3 DNA is TGCGCCAGCAGCTTGAACTACCCGAGCTCCTACAATGAGCAGTTCTTC. The rearrangement uses TRBV5-1 and TRBJ2-1; the D is unclear. The V and J ends lost 1 base and 0 bases respectively, with 11 bases between them. This CDR3 spans 16 amino acids. The germline V gene encodes CDR1 SGHRS and CDR2 YFSETQ.

The chain links TRBV5-6 to TRBJ2-3; D is uncertain. Deletions cut 2 bases from V and 0 bases from J, with 7 bases between. The length of the CDR3 is 14 residues. CDR1 is SGHDT and CDR2 is YYEEEE in the germline V gene. The CDR3 loop is CASSLSPSTDTQYF. CDR3 DNA sequence: TGTGCCAGCAGCTTAAGCCCCAGCACAGATACGCAGTATTTT.

This clone has just a few counts. J is TRBJ2-7 and V is TRBV29-1; 9 nucleotides match TRBD1. There are 13 residues in the CDR3. The junction had 8 bases not matched to a gene; V was cut back by 7 bases and J by 4 bases. Germline CDR1 and CDR2: SQVTM and ANQGSEA. The CDR3 protein is CSGGGQGAYEQYF. CDR3 nucleotide sequence: TGCAGCGGAGGGGGACAGGGCGCTTACGAGCAGTACTTC.

This clone was seen a few times. This chain connects TRBV27 to TRBJ2-1; 7 bases agree with TRBD1. This CDR3 region has 13 residues. CDR1 and CDR2 from the germline V gene are MNHEY and SMNVEV (reference sequence). V lost 5 bases to trimming and J lost 10 bases; unmatched junction nucleotides: 8. The CDR3 region is CASSQGQHDEQFF. The CDR3 nucleotides read TGTGCCAGCAGTCAGGGACAGCACGACGAGCAGTTCTTC.

This clone appeared a few times. This chain connects TRBV19 to TRBJ2-5; 7 nucleotides line up with TRBD1. V dropped 3 bases and J dropped 3; count of bases not matched to a gene: 4. The CDR3 sequence is 14 residues long. CDR1 and CDR2 (germline): LNHDA, SQIVND (reference sequence). CDR3 protein: CASSIRGGKETQYF. The CDR3 DNA is TGTGCCAGTAGTATCCGAGGGGGCAAAGAGACCCAGTACTTC.

This clone has just a few counts. The V gene is TRBV7-9, the J gene TRBJ1-5; TRBD1 aligns across 7 bases. Germline V CDR1 and CDR2: SEHNR, FQNEAQ (reference sequence). The CDR3 totals 13 residues. V was clipped by 5 bases and J by 6 bases; unmatched bases: 4. The CDR3 region has the DNA TGTGCCAGCAGCCAGGGGGGCGTTCAGCCCCAGCATTTT. Residues: CASSQGGVQPQHF.

J is TRBJ2-2 and V is TRBV2; the D is unclear. The V end lost 3 bases, the J end lost 3 bases, and 8 bases lay between the germline ends. There are 14 residues in the CDR3. The germline gives CDR1 SNHLY, CDR2 FYNNEI. CDR3 sequence reads: CASSDRKDTGELFF. CDR3 in DNA: TGTGCCAGCAGTGACAGGAAGGACACCGGGGAGCTGTTTTTT.

This clone appeared a few times. The chain uses TRBV7-9 and TRBJ1-2; no reliable D call. CDR1 and CDR2 (germline): SEHNR, FQNEAQ (reference sequence). The CDR3 is made up of 14 amino acids. V lost 0 bases to trimming and J lost 2 bases, with 7 bases between them. CDR3 coding DNA: TGTGCCAGCAGCTTAGCCAGGTGGAACTATGGCTACACCTTC. Its protein is CASSLARWNYGYTF.

The V gene is TRBV7-9, the J gene TRBJ2-2; D remains ambiguous. This CDR3 region has 10 residues. Trimming left V 5 bases short and J 9 bases short, with 4 bases between. Germline-derived CDR1 and CDR2 are SEHNR and FQNEAQ (reference sequence). DNA of the CDR3: TGTGCCAGCAGCCCCAGGGAGCTGTTTTTT. Its protein is CASSPRELFF.

This clone appeared a few times. The chain joins TRBV5-1 to TRBJ2-1; 8 bases are a match to TRBD2. V gave up 4 bases and J gave up 6 bases; unmatched junction bases: 6. Germline assignment: CDR1 SGHRS and CDR2 YFSETQ. This CDR3 region has 14 residues. In DNA, the CDR3 is TGCGCCAGCAGCCCCGGGACTAGTGGCAATGAGCAGTTCTTC. This sequence encodes CASSPGTSGNEQFF.

This clone was found a few times. The rearrangement uses TRBV14 and TRBJ2-1; D is perhaps TRBD2 (6 bases). This CDR3 region has 13 residues. The V gene lost 2 bases and the J gene lost 9 bases, with 11 bases spanning the gap. CDR1 is SGHDN and CDR2 is FVKESK in the germline V gene. This CDR3 is CASSQLPEGEQFF. CDR3 bases: TGTGCCAGCAGCCAACTTCCGGAGGGTGAGCAGTTCTTC.